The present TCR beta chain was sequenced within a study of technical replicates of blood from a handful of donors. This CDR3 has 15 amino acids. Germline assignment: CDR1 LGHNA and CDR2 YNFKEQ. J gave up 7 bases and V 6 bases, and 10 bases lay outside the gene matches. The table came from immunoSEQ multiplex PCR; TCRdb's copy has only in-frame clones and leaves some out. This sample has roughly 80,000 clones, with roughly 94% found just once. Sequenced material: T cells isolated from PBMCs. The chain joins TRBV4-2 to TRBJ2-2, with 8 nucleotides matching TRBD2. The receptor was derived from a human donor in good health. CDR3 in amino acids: CASSPLDRGGGELFF. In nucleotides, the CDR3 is TGTGCCAGCAGTCCCTTAGACCGGGGGGGCGGGGAGCTGTTTTTT.